This T cell receptor beta chain was retrieved from a study of blood T cell repertoires in COVID-19. About the research overall: Samples came from the United States, Italy and Spain, spanning acute and convalescent COVID-19. T cells, B-cell-depleted T cells, or PBMCs provided the cDNA or gDNA that served as material.

This CDR3 has 15 residues. V trimming: 1 base; J trimming: 6 bases; junction bases outside the gene matches: 6. Germline values: CDR1 LNHDA, CDR2 SQIVND (reference sequence). Per the original data handling: Amplification from reference gene primers served as the basis for estimated nucleated cell counts. Sequenced by immunoSEQ multiplex PCR; TCRdb stores in-frame clones only, minus some. That table furnishes V, J and clone size, whereas the DNA furnished D and trimming. The data hold roughly 200,000 clones, with approximately 82% observed a single time. J is TRBJ1-2 and V is TRBV19; 9 positions agree with TRBD1. The TCR originated in a man in his forties or fifties with active or convalescent COVID-19. The source material was peripheral blood. The CDR3 DNA follows: TGTGCCAGTAGTATAGCATCGGGGGACAGGGATGGCTACACCTTC. Its protein product is CASSIASGDRDGYTF. Full variable domain (outside the CDR3, taken from reference TRBV19 and TRBJ1-2): DGGITQSPKYLFRKEGQNVTLSCEQNLNHDAMYWYRQDPGQGLRLIYYSQIVNDFQKGDIAEGYSVSREKKESFPLTVTSAQKNPTAFYLCASSIASGDRDGYTFGSGTRLTVV.